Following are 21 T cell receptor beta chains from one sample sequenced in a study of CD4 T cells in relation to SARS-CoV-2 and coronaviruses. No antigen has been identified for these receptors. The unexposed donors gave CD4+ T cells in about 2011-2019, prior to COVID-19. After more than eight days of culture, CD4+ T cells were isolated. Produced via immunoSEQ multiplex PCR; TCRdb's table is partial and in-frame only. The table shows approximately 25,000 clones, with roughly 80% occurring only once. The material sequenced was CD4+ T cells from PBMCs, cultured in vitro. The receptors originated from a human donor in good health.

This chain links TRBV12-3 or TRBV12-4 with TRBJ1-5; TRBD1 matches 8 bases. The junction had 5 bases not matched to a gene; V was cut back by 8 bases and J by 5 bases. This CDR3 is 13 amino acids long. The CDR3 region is CASLDRADQPQHF. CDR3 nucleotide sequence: TGTGCCAGCTTGGACAGGGCCGATCAGCCCCAGCATTTT.

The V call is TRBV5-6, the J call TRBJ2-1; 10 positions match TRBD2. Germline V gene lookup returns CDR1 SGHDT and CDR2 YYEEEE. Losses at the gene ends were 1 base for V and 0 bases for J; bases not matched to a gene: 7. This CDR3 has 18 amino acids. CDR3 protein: CASSLFVLAGGSYNEQFF. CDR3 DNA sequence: TGTGCCAGCAGCTTGTTTGTCTTAGCGGGAGGCTCCTACAATGAGCAGTTCTTC. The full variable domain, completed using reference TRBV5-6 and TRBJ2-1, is DAGVTQSPTHLIKTRGQQVTLRCSPKSGHDTVSWYQQALGQGPQFIFQYYEEEERQRGNFPDRFSGHQFPNYSSELNVNALLLGDSALYLCASSLFVLAGGSYNEQFFGPGTRLTVL.

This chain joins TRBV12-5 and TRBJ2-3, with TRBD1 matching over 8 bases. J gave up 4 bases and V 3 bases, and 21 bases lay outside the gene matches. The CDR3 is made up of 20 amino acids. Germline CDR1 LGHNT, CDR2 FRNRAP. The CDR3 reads CASGFPLRPGQGSLADTQYF. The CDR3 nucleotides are TGTGCTAGTGGTTTTCCCCTTCGCCCCGGACAGGGCTCCCTAGCAGATACGCAGTATTTT.

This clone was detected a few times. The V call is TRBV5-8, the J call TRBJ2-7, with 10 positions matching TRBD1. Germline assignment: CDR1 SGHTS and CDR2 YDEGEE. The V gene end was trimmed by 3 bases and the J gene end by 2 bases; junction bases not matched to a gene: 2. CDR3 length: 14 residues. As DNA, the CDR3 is TGTGCCAGCAGCTCAGGACAGGGGGCCTACGAGCAGTACTTC. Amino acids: CASSSGQGAYEQYF.

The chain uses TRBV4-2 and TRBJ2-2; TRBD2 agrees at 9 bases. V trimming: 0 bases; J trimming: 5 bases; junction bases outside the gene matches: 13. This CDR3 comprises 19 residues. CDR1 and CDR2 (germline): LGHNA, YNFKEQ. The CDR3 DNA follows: TGTGCCAGCAGCCAAGATCTTTTCCTAGCGGGGATTGGGACCGGGGAGCTGTTTTTT. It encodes CASSQDLFLAGIGTGELFF.

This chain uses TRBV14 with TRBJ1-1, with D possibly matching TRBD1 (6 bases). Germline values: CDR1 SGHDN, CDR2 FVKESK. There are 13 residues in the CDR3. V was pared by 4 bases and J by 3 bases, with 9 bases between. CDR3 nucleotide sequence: TGTGCCAGCAGCCCGGACAGCTACACTGAAGCTTTCTTT. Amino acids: CASSPDSYTEAFF.

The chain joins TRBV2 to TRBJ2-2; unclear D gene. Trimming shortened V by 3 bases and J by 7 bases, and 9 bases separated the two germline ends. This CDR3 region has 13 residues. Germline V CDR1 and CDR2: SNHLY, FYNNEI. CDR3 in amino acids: CASSETLYGELFF. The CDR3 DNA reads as TGTGCCAGCAGTGAGACCCTTTACGGGGAGCTGTTTTTT.

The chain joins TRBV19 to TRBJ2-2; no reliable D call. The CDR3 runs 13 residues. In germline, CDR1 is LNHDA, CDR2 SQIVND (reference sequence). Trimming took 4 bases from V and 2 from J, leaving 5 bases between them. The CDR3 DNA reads TGTGCCAGTAGTACTCGAAACACCGGGGAGCTGTTTTTT. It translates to CASSTRNTGELFF. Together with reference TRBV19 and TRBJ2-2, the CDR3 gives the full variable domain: DGGITQSPKYLFRKEGQNVTLSCEQNLNHDAMYWYRQDPGQGLRLIYYSQIVNDFQKGDIAEGYSVSREKKESFPLTVTSAQKNPTAFYLCASSTRNTGELFFGEGSRLTVL.

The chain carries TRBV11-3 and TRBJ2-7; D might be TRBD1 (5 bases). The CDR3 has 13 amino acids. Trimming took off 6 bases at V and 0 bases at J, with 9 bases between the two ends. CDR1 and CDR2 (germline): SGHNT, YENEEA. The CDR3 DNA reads TGTGCCAGCAGTTCCGACAGCTCCTACGAGCAGTACTTC. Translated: CASSSDSSYEQYF.

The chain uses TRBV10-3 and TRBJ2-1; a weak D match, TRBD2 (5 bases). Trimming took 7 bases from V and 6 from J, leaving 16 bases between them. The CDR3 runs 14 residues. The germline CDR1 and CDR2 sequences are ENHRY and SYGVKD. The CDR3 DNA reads TGTGCCATCATGGGTAGCGTGGGTGCCAATGAGCAGTTCTTC. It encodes CAIMGSVGANEQFF.

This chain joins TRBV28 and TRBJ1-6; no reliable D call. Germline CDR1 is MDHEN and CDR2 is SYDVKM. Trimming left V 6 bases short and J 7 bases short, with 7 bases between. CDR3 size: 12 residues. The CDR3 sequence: CASSPLNSPLHF. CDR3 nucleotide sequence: TGTGCCAGCAGCCCGCTGAATTCACCCCTCCACTTT.

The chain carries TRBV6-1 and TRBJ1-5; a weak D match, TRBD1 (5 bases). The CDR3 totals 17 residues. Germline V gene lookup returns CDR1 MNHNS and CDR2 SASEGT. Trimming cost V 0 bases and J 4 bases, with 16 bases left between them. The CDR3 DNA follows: TGTGCCAGCAGTGAAGCTCTCGGCAGGGACGGTAATCAGCCCCAGCATTTT. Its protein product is CASSEALGRDGNQPQHF.

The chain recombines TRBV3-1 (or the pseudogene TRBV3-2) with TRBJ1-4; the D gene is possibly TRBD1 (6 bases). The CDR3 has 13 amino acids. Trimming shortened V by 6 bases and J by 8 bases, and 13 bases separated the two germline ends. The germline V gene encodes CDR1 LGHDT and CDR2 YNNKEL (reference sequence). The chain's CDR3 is CASREGVNEKLFF. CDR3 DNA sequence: TGTGCCAGCAGAGAGGGGGTTAACGAAAAACTGTTTTTT.

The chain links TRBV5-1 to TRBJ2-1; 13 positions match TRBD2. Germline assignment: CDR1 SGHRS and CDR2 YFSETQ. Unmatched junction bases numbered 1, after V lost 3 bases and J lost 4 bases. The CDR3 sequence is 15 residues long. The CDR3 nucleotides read TGCGCCAGCAGCTGGGGACTAGCGGGGTACAATGAGCAGTTCTTC. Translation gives CASSWGLAGYNEQFF.

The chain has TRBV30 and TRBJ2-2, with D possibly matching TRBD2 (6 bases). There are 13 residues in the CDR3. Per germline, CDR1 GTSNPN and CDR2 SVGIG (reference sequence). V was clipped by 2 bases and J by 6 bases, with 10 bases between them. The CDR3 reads CAWSTGVAGELFF. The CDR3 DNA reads TGTGCCTGGAGTACGGGGGTCGCCGGGGAGCTGTTTTTT.

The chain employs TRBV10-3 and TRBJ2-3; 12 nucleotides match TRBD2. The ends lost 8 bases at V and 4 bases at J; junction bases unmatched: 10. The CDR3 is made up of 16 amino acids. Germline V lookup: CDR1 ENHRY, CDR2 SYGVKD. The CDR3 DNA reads TGTGCCATCCGAAACATACTAGCGGGAGGACCAGATACGCAGTATTTT. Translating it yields CAIRNILAGGPDTQYF.

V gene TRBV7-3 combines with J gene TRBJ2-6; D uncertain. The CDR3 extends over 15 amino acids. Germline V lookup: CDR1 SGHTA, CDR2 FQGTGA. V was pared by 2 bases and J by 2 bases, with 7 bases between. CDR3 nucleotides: TGTGCCAGCAGCTTACGTTCCGCTGGGGCCAACGTCCTGACTTTC. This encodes CASSLRSAGANVLTF.

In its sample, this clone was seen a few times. CDR3 DNA sequence: TGTGCCAGCTCACCCCTGGACAGGGGGGCCTCCTACGAGCAGTACTTC. Amino acids: CASSPLDRGASYEQYF. The chain joins TRBV18 to TRBJ2-7; TRBD1 aligns across 10 bases. J gave up 0 bases and V 3 bases, and 5 bases lay outside the gene matches. The V gene's germline CDR1 is KGHSH and CDR2 LQKENI. This CDR3 region has 16 residues.

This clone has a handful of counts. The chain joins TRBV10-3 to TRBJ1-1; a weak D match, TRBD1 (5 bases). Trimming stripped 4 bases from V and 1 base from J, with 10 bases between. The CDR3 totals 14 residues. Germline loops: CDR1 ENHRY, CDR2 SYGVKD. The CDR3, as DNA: TGTGCCATCAGTGGTTGGGGGACGAACACTGAAGCTTTCTTT. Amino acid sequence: CAISGWGTNTEAFF.

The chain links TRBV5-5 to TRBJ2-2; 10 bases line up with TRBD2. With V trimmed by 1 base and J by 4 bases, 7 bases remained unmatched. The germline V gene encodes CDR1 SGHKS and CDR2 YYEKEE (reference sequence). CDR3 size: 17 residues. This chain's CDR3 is CASSLWLAGAGTGELFF. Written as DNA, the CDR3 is TGTGCCAGCAGCTTGTGGCTAGCGGGAGCGGGCACCGGGGAGCTGTTTTTT.

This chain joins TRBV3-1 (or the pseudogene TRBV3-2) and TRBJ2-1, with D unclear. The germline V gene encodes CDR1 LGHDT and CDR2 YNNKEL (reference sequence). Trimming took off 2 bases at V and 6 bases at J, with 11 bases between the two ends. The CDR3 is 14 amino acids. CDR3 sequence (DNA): TGTGCCAGCAGCCAACGCTCGGGTGGCAATGAGCAGTTCTTC. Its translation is CASSQRSGGNEQFF.